This T cell receptor beta chain came from a study of metastatic and nonmetastatic thyroid tumors. About the study: Repertoires from malignant and benign thyroid patients were compared across blood and tumor or nodule tissue. Overall study findings and caveats: Patients with malignant thyroid tumors reportedly had significantly higher TCR beta diversity than those with benign nodules, in blood and tumor.

Before thyroid surgery, none of the patients had received any treatment. V lost 4 bases and J lost 6, with 16 bases in between. The CDR3 is made up of 16 amino acids. Germline V gene sequence: CDR1 LGHDT, CDR2 YNNKEL (reference sequence). Source study methods: Using the CDR3 differences seen across clinicopathological groups, the authors built a distant-metastasis classifier for papillary thyroid cancer, which was meant to discriminate distant-metastatic patients. MiXCR was used by TCRdb to re-call the PCR reads. None of the V and J calls come from the authors' own analysis; TCRdb made them. Among around 38,000 clones, 28% were seen once, and the ten largest hold approximately 9.6%. This clone was seen at least ten times. Its cognate antigen is unknown.

This receptor was identified in a male donor with papillary thyroid cancer or a benign thyroid nodule (not recorded which). Some clones in this sample may be carry-over from other donors' samples. Sequenced: blood. The genes are TRBV3-1 and TRBJ1-6; D is unclear. For the CDR3, the DNA is TGTGCCAGCAGCCGTACTTCCGCCGGTAGTAATTCACCCCTCCACTTT. Its protein is CASSRTSAGSNSPLHF. The full variable domain, completed using reference TRBV3-1 and TRBJ1-6, is DTAVSQTPKYLVTQMGNDKSIKCEQNLGHDTMYWYKQDSKKFLKIMFSYNNKELIINETVPNRFSPKSPDKAHLNLHINSLELGDSAVYFCASSRTSAGSNSPLHFGNGTRLTVT.